The 6 T cell receptor beta chains below all came from one sample that was sequenced in a study of blood T cell repertoires in COVID-19. Generated by immunoSEQ multiplex PCR, the TCRdb table keeps only in-frame clones and is missing some. The repertoire consists of approximately 110,000 clones, with around four fifths occurring once and the leading ten covering less than 9.5%. The specimen sequenced was peripheral blood. The receptors here all came from a woman aged 40 to 50 with acute or convalescent COVID-19.

This clone was observed once. The V call is TRBV19, the J call TRBJ2-1; D unclear. CDR3 length: 15 residues. Germline lookup yields CDR1 LNHDA and CDR2 SQIVND (reference sequence). V lost 3 bases and J lost 2, with 11 bases in between. The CDR3 region has the DNA TGTGCCAGTAGTATGTGGCGGCGAACCTACAATGAGCAGTTCTTC. Its translation: CASSMWRRTYNEQFF.

The chain combines TRBV25-1 with TRBJ2-3; a weak D match, TRBD1 (6 bases). Germline V lookup: CDR1 MGHDK, CDR2 SYGVNS. V was trimmed by 6 bases and J by 7 bases, leaving 14 bases between them. This CDR3 contains 13 residues. The CDR3 DNA reads as TGTGCCAGCAGAAGACAGGAGAAAAATACGCAGTATTTT. Encoded protein: CASRRQEKNTQYF. The entire variable domain, with the rest obtained from reference TRBV25-1 and TRBJ2-3, is as follows: EADIYQTPRYLVIGTGKKITLECSQTMGHDKMYWYQQDPGMELHLIHYSYGVNSTEKGDLSSESTVSRIRTEHFPLTLESARPSHTSQYLCASRRQEKNTQYFGPGTRLTVL.

The genes are TRBV5-1 and TRBJ2-4, with TRBD2 as a possible D gene (5 bases). The V gene's germline CDR1 is SGHRS and CDR2 YFSETQ. The CDR3 has 18 amino acids. Trimming removed 0 bases from V and 2 bases from J, with 18 bases in between. DNA for the CDR3: TGCGCCAGCAGCTTGGACGGAGGCCCCCTGACTTCCAAAAACATTCAGTACTTC. It specifies CASSLDGGPLTSKNIQYF.

The chain has TRBV6-5 and TRBJ1-2; 7 positions match TRBD1. After removal of 1 base from V and 5 bases from J, the junction contained 10 bases not matched to a gene. The CDR3 has 16 residues. The V gene's germline CDR1 is MNHEY and CDR2 SVGAGI. The CDR3, as DNA: TGTGCCAGCAGTTACTATCGACAGGGCCGGGGGTATGGCTACACCTTC. This translates into CASSYYRQGRGYGYTF.

This rearrangement joins TRBV7-9 to TRBJ1-3, with 7 bases aligning to TRBD1. The CDR3 is made up of 14 amino acids. With 6 bases clipped from V and 0 bases from J, the junction kept 2 bases outside the gene matches. CDR1 is SEHNR and CDR2 is FQNEAQ in the germline V gene (reference sequence). CDR3 region: CASRGTASGNTIYF. The DNA for the CDR3 is TGTGCCAGCAGAGGGACAGCCTCTGGAAACACCATATATTTT.

V usage is TRBV5-8 and J usage is TRBJ1-3, with a weak D call TRBD1 (5 bases). Germline CDR1 SGHTS, CDR2 YDEGEE. Trimming cost V 4 bases and J 0 bases, with 11 bases left between them. This CDR3 has 15 amino acids. This chain's CDR3 is CASSQGSRSGNTIYF. DNA for the CDR3: TGTGCCAGCAGCCAGGGATCCCGCTCTGGAAACACCATATATTTT.